This entry is about one T cell receptor (beta chain). Its antigen is as yet unknown. The CDR3 runs to 16 residues. CDR1 and CDR2 from the germline V gene are SGHTA and FQGTGA. V trimming: 5 bases; J trimming: 2 bases; junction bases outside the gene matches: 6. The entry originates in a study of cytomegalovirus exposure and HLA in healthy donors. Vbeta (60) and Jbeta (13) primers were used in the PCR. The data were produced by immunoSEQ multiplex PCR, yet TCRdb's version contains in-frame clones alone and is incomplete. The sample lists 180,000 or so clones, about 75% occurring once. General study findings and limits: A later analysis showed TCR association rates differing by HLA locus, peaking at DRB1 and lowest at HLA-C. TRBV6-2, TRBV6-3 and other indistinguishable V segments were excluded.

V is TRBV7-3 and J is TRBJ2-3; 11 bases align to TRBD2. Sequenced: PBMCs. The receptor was isolated from a woman aged 40 to 50 in good health and CMV-seropositive. The CDR3 protein is CASSLAGGRATDTQYF. The CDR3 DNA reads TGTGCCAGCAGCCTAGCGGGAGGCCGGGCCACAGATACGCAGTATTTT.